The TCR beta chain described here comes from a study of identical twins. Study-wide points: Whereas memory repertoires showed no such difference, abundant cord blood beta clonotypes carried fewer insertions.

In TCRdb, the 5' RACE reads were re-called with MiXCR into one record per CDR3 protein. The top ten clones hold 40% of a sample with some 210,000 distinct CDR3 sequences, about 15% of them seen once. About this clonotype itself: Its antigen is still unknown.

CDR1 and CDR2 from the germline V gene are SGHNT and YYREEE (reference sequence). The CDR3 sequence is 15 residues long. The V gene lost 3 bases and the J gene lost 4 bases, with 17 bases spanning the gap. These data were likewise used in another study, on T cells expressing NK-cell markers.

V usage is TRBV5-4 and J usage is TRBJ2-7; D might be TRBD2 (5 bases). This receptor was identified in a woman aged 18-30 years in good health. Sequenced input: CD8+ T cells sorted from blood. CDR3 protein: CASSWWDRRWYEQYF. The CDR3 coding sequence is TGTGCCAGCAGCTGGTGGGATAGGAGGTGGTACGAGCAGTACTTC.